One TCR beta chain is described in this entry. Original data processing: Reference gene primer amplification gave nucleated cell count estimates. The protocol was immunoSEQ multiplex PCR, while the TCRdb copy is restricted to in-frame clones and leaves out a portion. For V, J and clone size, that table is used; D and trimming come from the DNA. The table has about 200,000 clones, about four fifths seen once. This record belongs to a study of blood T cell repertoires in COVID-19. Looking at the study overall: COVID-19 samples from acute and convalescent phases originated in the United States, Italy and Spain. T cells, B-cell-depleted T cells, or PBMCs provided the cDNA or gDNA that served as material.

The CDR3 has 14 residues. J lost 7 bases, V lost 2 bases, and 5 bases had no gene match. Germline CDR1 reads SNHLY; CDR2 reads FYNNEI. The chain recombines TRBV2 with TRBJ2-3; 8 nucleotides line up with TRBD2. The receptor comes from a woman of 80 years or more with COVID-19, enrolled during active disease. Sequenced: peripheral blood. The CDR3 spells CASSEWSGSNTQYF. The CDR3 DNA reads TGTGCCAGCAGTGAATGGAGCGGGAGTAATACGCAGTATTTT.